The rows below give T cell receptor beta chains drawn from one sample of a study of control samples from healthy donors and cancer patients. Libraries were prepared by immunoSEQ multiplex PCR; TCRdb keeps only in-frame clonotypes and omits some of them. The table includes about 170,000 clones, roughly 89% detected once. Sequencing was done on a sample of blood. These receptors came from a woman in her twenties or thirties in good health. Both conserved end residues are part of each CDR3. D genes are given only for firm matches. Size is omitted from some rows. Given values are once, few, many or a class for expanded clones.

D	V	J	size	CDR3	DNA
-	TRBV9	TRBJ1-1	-	CASSYLGGRDTEAFF	TGTGCCAGCAGCTACCTTGGGGGAAGGGACACTGAAGCTTTCTTT
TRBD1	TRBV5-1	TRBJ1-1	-	CASSLDRGGSNTEAFF	TGCGCCAGCAGCTTGGACAGGGGTGGTTCTAACACTGAAGCTTTCTTT
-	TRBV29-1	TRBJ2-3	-	CSVASTGSPDTQYF	TGCAGCGTTGCCAGCACAGGGTCCCCAGATACGCAGTATTTT
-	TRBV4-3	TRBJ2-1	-	CASSQDNSRNEQFF	TGCGCCAGCAGCCAAGATAATAGTCGAAATGAGCAGTTCTTC
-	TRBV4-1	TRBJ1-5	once	CASSQDRGQGRQPQHF	TGCGCCAGCAGCCAAGATAGAGGGCAGGGGAGGCAGCCCCAGCATTTT
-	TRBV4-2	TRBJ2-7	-	CASSQEQGYEQYF	TGTGCCAGCAGCCAAGAGCAGGGCTACGAGCAGTACTTC
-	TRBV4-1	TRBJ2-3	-	CASSQVRLEGTDTQYF	TGCGCCAGCAGCCAAGTTCGACTAGAAGGCACAGATACGCAGTATTTT
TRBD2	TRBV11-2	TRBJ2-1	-	CASSLGAGAYNEQFF	TGTGCCAGCAGCTTAGGAGCGGGAGCCTACAATGAGCAGTTCTTC
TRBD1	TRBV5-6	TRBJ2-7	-	CASSTGTGYEQYF	TGTGCCAGCAGCACCGGGACAGGCTACGAGCAGTACTTC
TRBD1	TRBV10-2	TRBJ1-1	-	CASSATGGTEAFF	TGCGCCAGCAGTGCGACAGGGGGAACTGAAGCTTTCTTT
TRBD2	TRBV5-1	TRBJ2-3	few	CASRISGRTDTQYF	TGCGCCAGCAGAATAAGCGGGAGGACAGATACGCAGTATTTT
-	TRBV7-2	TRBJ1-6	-	CASSLGARNSPLHF	TGTGCCAGCAGCTTAGGGGCGCGGAATTCACCCCTCCACTTT
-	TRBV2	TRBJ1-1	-	CASSSWGGWNTEAFF	TGTGCCAGCAGTTCATGGGGCGGTTGGAACACTGAAGCTTTCTTT
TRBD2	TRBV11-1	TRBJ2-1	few	CASSNPSGGYNEQFF	TGTGCCAGCAGCAACCCTAGCGGGGGCTACAATGAGCAGTTCTTC
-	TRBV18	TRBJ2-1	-	CASSPRASVGNEQFF	TGTGCCAGCTCACCACGGGCTAGCGTAGGCAATGAGCAGTTCTTC
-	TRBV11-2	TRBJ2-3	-	CASSLSGRADTQYF	TGTGCCAGCAGCTTATCCGGACGAGCAGATACGCAGTATTTT
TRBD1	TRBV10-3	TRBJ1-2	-	CAISPGQGNYGYTF	TGTGCCATCAGTCCTGGACAGGGGAACTATGGCTACACCTTC
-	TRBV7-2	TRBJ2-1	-	CASSLGQNNEQFF	TGTGCCAGCAGCTTAGGCCAAAACAATGAGCAGTTCTTC
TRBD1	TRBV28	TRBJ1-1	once	CASGQGARDTEAFF	TGTGCCAGCGGACAGGGGGCGCGGGACACTGAAGCTTTCTTT
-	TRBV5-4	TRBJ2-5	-	CASSLSLAQETQYF	TGTGCCAGCAGCTTGTCACTAGCCCAAGAGACCCAGTACTTC
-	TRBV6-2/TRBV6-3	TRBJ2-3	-	CASSYSSASTDTQYF	TGTGCCAGCAGTTACTCTAGCGCCAGCACAGATACGCAGTATTTT
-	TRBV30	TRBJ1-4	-	CAWSGRGNGEKLFF	TGTGCCTGGAGTGGAAGGGGCAATGGGGAAAAACTGTTTTTT
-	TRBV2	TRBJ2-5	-	CASSQGHQETQYF	TGTGCCAGCAGTCAGGGCCACCAAGAGACCCAGTACTTC
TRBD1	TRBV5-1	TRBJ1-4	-	CASSLGRGTNEKLFF	TGCGCCAGCAGCTTGGGCAGGGGGACTAATGAAAAACTGTTTTTT
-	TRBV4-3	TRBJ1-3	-	CASSQGQGAYSGNTIYF	TGCGCCAGCAGCCAAGGACAAGGGGCCTACTCTGGAAACACCATATATTTT
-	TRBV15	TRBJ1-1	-	CATSRVRGDTEAFF	TGTGCCACCAGCAGAGTAAGGGGGGACACTGAAGCTTTCTTT
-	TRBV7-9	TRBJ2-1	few	CASSLVASAKIDEQFF	TGTGCCAGCAGCTTAGTTGCTAGCGCGAAAATTGATGAGCAGTTCTTC
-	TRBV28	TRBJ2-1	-	CASSLARRPYNEQFF	TGTGCCAGCAGTTTAGCCAGGAGGCCCTACAATGAGCAGTTCTTC
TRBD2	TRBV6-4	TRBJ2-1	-	CASSDSRGGGNEQFF	TGTGCCAGCAGTGACTCCCGGGGGGGCGGTAATGAGCAGTTCTTC
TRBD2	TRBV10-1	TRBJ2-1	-	CASSESTSGRGYNEQFF	TGCGCCAGCAGTGAGTCGACTAGCGGGAGGGGGTACAATGAGCAGTTCTTC
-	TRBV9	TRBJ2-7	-	CASSVGVDRPYEQYF	TGTGCCAGCAGCGTAGGTGTAGACAGGCCCTACGAGCAGTACTTC
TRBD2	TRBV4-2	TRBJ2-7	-	CASSQGGGSSYEQYF	TGTGCCAGCAGCCAAGGGGGCGGGAGCTCCTACGAGCAGTACTTC
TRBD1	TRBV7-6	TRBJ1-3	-	CAGSLAGGQGANTIYF	TGTGCCGGCAGCTTAGCGGGGGGACAGGGGGCCAACACCATATATTTT
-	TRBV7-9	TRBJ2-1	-	CASSLTVNEQFF	TGTGCCAGCAGCCTGACAGTGAATGAGCAGTTCTTC
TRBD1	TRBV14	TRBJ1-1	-	CASRGQGGTEAFF	TGTGCCAGCAGGGGACAGGGAGGGACTGAAGCTTTCTTT
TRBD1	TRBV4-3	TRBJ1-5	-	CASSQGGQGAYSNQPQHF	TGCGCCAGCAGCCAAGGGGGACAGGGGGCCTATAGCAATCAGCCCCAGCATTTT
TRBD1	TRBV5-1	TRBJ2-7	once	CASSLGQGNSYEQYF	TGCGCCAGCAGCTTGGGACAGGGCAACTCCTACGAGCAGTACTTC
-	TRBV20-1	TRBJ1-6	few	CSASGDLSNSPLHF	TGCAGTGCTAGTGGGGATTTGAGTAATTCACCCCTCCACTTT
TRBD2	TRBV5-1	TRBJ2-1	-	CASSFQRGGYNEQFF	TGCGCCAGCAGCTTCCAGCGGGGGGGATACAATGAGCAGTTCTTC
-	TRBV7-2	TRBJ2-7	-	CASSLDRPTYEQYF	TGTGCCAGCAGCTTAGACAGGCCGACCTACGAGCAGTACTTC
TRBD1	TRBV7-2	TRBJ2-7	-	CASSLQGASYEQYF	TGTGCCAGCAGCTTACAGGGGGCTTCCTACGAGCAGTACTTC
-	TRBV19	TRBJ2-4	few	CASSIWRGDIQYF	TGTGCCAGTAGTATCTGGCGGGGAGACATTCAGTACTTC
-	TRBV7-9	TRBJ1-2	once	CASSLVFRTGYGYTF	TGTGCCAGCAGCTTAGTGTTCCGGACGGGATATGGCTACACCTTC
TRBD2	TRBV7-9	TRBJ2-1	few	CASSWTSGRGNEQFF	TGTGCCAGCAGCTGGACTAGCGGGAGGGGGAATGAGCAGTTCTTC
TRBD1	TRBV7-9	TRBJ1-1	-	CASKLRGTDNTEAFF	TGTGCCAGCAAGCTCCGCGGGACAGACAACACTGAAGCTTTCTTT
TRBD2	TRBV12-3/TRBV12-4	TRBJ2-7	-	CASSLAETYEQYF	TGTGCCAGCAGTCTAGCGGAGACCTACGAGCAGTACTTC
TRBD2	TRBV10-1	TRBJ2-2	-	CASSGLAGITGELFF	TGCGCCAGCAGCGGACTAGCGGGAATCACCGGGGAGCTGTTTTTT
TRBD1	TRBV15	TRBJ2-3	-	CATSRQGGTDTQYF	TGTGCCACCAGCAGGCAGGGGGGCACAGATACGCAGTATTTT
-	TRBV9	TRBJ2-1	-	CASSVGGSGDEQFF	TGTGCCAGCAGCGTAGGTGGGTCAGGGGATGAGCAGTTCTTC
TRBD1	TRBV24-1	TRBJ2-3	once	CATSDREVTDTQYF	TGTGCCACCTCGGACAGGGAGGTTACAGATACGCAGTATTTT